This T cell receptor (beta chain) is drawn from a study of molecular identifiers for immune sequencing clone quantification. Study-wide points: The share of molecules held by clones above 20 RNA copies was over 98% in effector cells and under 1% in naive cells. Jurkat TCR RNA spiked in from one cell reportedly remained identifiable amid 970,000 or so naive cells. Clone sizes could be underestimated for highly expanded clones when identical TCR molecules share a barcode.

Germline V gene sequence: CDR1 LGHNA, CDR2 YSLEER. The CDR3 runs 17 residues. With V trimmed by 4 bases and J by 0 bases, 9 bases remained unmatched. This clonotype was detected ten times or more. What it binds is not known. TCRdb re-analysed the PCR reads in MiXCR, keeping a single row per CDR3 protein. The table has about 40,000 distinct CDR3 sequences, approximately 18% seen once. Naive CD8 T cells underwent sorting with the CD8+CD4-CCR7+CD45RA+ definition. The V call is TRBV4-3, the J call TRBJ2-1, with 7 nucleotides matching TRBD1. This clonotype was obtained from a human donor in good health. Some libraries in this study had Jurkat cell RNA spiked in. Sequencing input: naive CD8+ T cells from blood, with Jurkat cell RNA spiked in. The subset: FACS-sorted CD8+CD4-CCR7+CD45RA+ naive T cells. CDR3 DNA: TGCGCCAGCAGCCGGAAGGGACAGCTCATCTCCTACAATGAGCAGTTCTTC. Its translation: CASSRKGQLISYNEQFF.